These T cell receptor beta chains were read from a single sample in a study of technical replicates of blood from a few donors. Assay: immunoSEQ multiplex PCR; the TCRdb copy retains only in-frame clones and omits some. The repertoire holds about 75,000 clones, around 97% seen once, with about 0.27% in the top ten. The sample comprised T cells isolated from PBMCs. The receptors were sampled from a human donor in good health. The CDR3 runs from the conserved cysteine through the conserved F or W. Fields, in order: CDR3 length, clone size, J gene, V gene, D gene, CDR3 DNA, CDR3 protein. The D gene is left open where the match is weak. Size values are once, few and many counts, or a class for expanded clones, and some rows have none.

CDR3 length: 14
clone size: NA
J gene: TRBJ1-1
V gene: TRBV27
D gene: NA
CDR3 DNA: TGTGCCAGCAGTTTAAGTCGGTTAGGGGTTGAAGCTTTCTTT
CDR3 protein: CASSLSRLGVEAFF

CDR3 length: 17
clone size: NA
J gene: TRBJ2-7
V gene: TRBV5-1
D gene: TRBD2
CDR3 DNA: TGCGCCAGCAGCTGGCGGACTAGCGGGAGCGAAGCCTACGAGCAGTACTTC
CDR3 protein: CASSWRTSGSEAYEQYF

CDR3 length: 14
clone size: NA
J gene: TRBJ2-3
V gene: TRBV29-1
D gene: NA
CDR3 DNA: TGCAGCGTTGAAGATCAAGCAGGGGCAGATACGCAGTATTTT
CDR3 protein: CSVEDQAGADTQYF

CDR3 length: 15
clone size: NA
J gene: TRBJ2-6
V gene: TRBV15
D gene: TRBD2
CDR3 DNA: TGTGCCACCGGGAGGGCTTACTCTGGGGCCAACGTCCTGACTTTC
CDR3 protein: CATGRAYSGANVLTF

CDR3 length: 18
clone size: NA
J gene: TRBJ2-1
V gene: TRBV4-1
D gene: TRBD1
CDR3 DNA: TGCGCCAGCAGTTATAGAGTGGGCGGGACAGGGTCCTACAATGAGCAGTTCTTC
CDR3 protein: CASSYRVGGTGSYNEQFF

CDR3 length: 19
clone size: NA
J gene: TRBJ2-1
V gene: TRBV7-8
D gene: TRBD2
CDR3 DNA: TGTGCCAGCAGCTTTGGAGCTAGCGGGAGAGGGCCAAGTAGCAATGAGCAGTTCTTC
CDR3 protein: CASSFGASGRGPSSNEQFF

CDR3 length: 14
clone size: NA
J gene: TRBJ1-5
V gene: TRBV2
D gene: NA
CDR3 DNA: TGTGCCAGCAGGGGTGACAGCAGCAATCAGCCCCAGCATTTT
CDR3 protein: CASRGDSSNQPQHF

CDR3 length: 16
clone size: NA
J gene: TRBJ2-7
V gene: TRBV4-2
D gene: NA
CDR3 DNA: TGTGCCAGCAGCCAAGATCTCTCTCAGGGGTGGGACGAGCAGTACTTC
CDR3 protein: CASSQDLSQGWDEQYF

CDR3 length: 15
clone size: once
J gene: TRBJ2-7
V gene: TRBV15
D gene: NA
CDR3 DNA: TGTGCCACCAGCAGAGATATGCAGGGTAACTACGAGCAGTACTTC
CDR3 protein: CATSRDMQGNYEQYF

CDR3 length: 15
clone size: NA
J gene: TRBJ2-5
V gene: TRBV10-1
D gene: NA
CDR3 DNA: TGCGCCAGCAGTGAGTCGGGTCGGCGGAAAGAGACCCAGTACTTC
CDR3 protein: CASSESGRRKETQYF

CDR3 length: 15
clone size: NA
J gene: TRBJ2-3
V gene: TRBV5-4
D gene: TRBD1
CDR3 DNA: TGTGCCAGCAGCTCCCGACAGGGAACCTCAGATACGCAGTATTTT
CDR3 protein: CASSSRQGTSDTQYF

CDR3 length: 12
clone size: few
J gene: TRBJ1-1
V gene: TRBV29-1
D gene: NA
CDR3 DNA: TGCAGCGCCACAGGGATCGGGACTGAAGCTTTCTTT
CDR3 protein: CSATGIGTEAFF

CDR3 length: 15
clone size: once
J gene: TRBJ2-7
V gene: TRBV18
D gene: TRBD1
CDR3 DNA: TGTGCCAGCTCACCACCGGGGACAGGGTCGTACGAGCAGTACTTC
CDR3 protein: CASSPPGTGSYEQYF

CDR3 length: 11
clone size: NA
J gene: TRBJ2-2
V gene: TRBV25-1
D gene: NA
CDR3 DNA: TGTGCCAGCAGGGCCACCGGGGAGCTGTTTTTT
CDR3 protein: CASRATGELFF

CDR3 length: 14
clone size: NA
J gene: TRBJ2-1
V gene: TRBV4-1
D gene: NA
CDR3 DNA: TGCGCCAGCAGCCCCGTGACAGGTAACAATGAGCAGTTCTTC
CDR3 protein: CASSPVTGNNEQFF

CDR3 length: 14
clone size: NA
J gene: TRBJ2-7
V gene: TRBV5-1
D gene: NA
CDR3 DNA: TGCGCCAGCATGGGCGAGGGTCGTGCCCACGAGCAGTACTTC
CDR3 protein: CASMGEGRAHEQYF

CDR3 length: 13
clone size: NA
J gene: TRBJ2-7
V gene: TRBV5-4
D gene: TRBD2
CDR3 DNA: TGTGCCAGCAGCTTAACTAGCGAACGCGAGCAGTACTTC
CDR3 protein: CASSLTSEREQYF

CDR3 length: 15
clone size: NA
J gene: TRBJ2-7
V gene: TRBV4-3
D gene: TRBD1
CDR3 DNA: TGCGCCAGCAGCCCTGGAGGGACAGGGGTCTACGAGCAGTACTTC
CDR3 protein: CASSPGGTGVYEQYF

CDR3 length: 14
clone size: NA
J gene: TRBJ2-7
V gene: TRBV7-9
D gene: TRBD1
CDR3 DNA: TGTGCCAGCAGCACTCAGGACAGGGAGTACGAGCAGTACTTC
CDR3 protein: CASSTQDREYEQYF

CDR3 length: 16
clone size: once
J gene: TRBJ2-5
V gene: TRBV11-2
D gene: TRBD2
CDR3 DNA: TGTGCCAGCAGCTTAACTAGCGGGAGGGCCGGGGAGACCCAGTACTTC
CDR3 protein: CASSLTSGRAGETQYF

CDR3 length: 16
clone size: NA
J gene: TRBJ2-3
V gene: TRBV5-6
D gene: TRBD2
CDR3 DNA: TGTGCCAGCAGCTTGGTGACTAGCGGGTTTTCAGATACGCAGTATTTT
CDR3 protein: CASSLVTSGFSDTQYF

CDR3 length: 13
clone size: NA
J gene: TRBJ2-5
V gene: TRBV19
D gene: TRBD2
CDR3 DNA: TGTGCCAGTCGGACGGGGGGTGGAGAGACCCAGTACTTC
CDR3 protein: CASRTGGGETQYF

CDR3 length: 19
clone size: NA
J gene: TRBJ2-1
V gene: TRBV15
D gene: TRBD1
CDR3 DNA: TGTGCCACCAGCAGTATGGACAGGATGCTCTCGTGGAGGTACAATGAGCAGTTCTTC
CDR3 protein: CATSSMDRMLSWRYNEQFF

CDR3 length: 14
clone size: NA
J gene: TRBJ2-7
V gene: TRBV5-1
D gene: TRBD2
CDR3 DNA: TGCGCCAGCAGGGAGCGGGAGGGGATAGCCGAGCAGTACTTC
CDR3 protein: CASREREGIAEQYF

CDR3 length: 15
clone size: NA
J gene: TRBJ2-3
V gene: TRBV7-9
D gene: NA
CDR3 DNA: TGTGCCAGCAGCTTAGAGGGCAGGGTAGCAGATACGCAGTATTTT
CDR3 protein: CASSLEGRVADTQYF

CDR3 length: 15
clone size: NA
J gene: TRBJ2-7
V gene: TRBV6-1
D gene: TRBD2
CDR3 DNA: TGTGCCAGCCGCTCCAGCGGGAGTGGGGGTCGGGAGCAGTACTTC
CDR3 protein: CASRSSGSGGREQYF

CDR3 length: 14
clone size: NA
J gene: TRBJ1-2
V gene: TRBV9
D gene: NA
CDR3 DNA: TGTGCCAGCAGCGAGGGGACAACTAACTATGGCTACACCTTC
CDR3 protein: CASSEGTTNYGYTF

CDR3 length: 13
clone size: NA
J gene: TRBJ2-1
V gene: TRBV21-1
D gene: NA
CDR3 DNA: TGTGCCACCCGGGACAGGGAGTACAATGAGCAGTTCTTC
CDR3 protein: CATRDREYNEQFF

CDR3 length: 10
clone size: few
J gene: TRBJ1-5
V gene: TRBV5-1
D gene: NA
CDR3 DNA: TGCGCCAGCAGCTTGGGCCCGGAGCATTTT
CDR3 protein: CASSLGPEHF

CDR3 length: 14
clone size: NA
J gene: TRBJ2-2
V gene: TRBV2
D gene: NA
CDR3 DNA: TGTGCCAGCAGATCTTTTACAGGCACCGGGGAGCTGTTTTTT
CDR3 protein: CASRSFTGTGELFF

CDR3 length: 10
clone size: NA
J gene: TRBJ2-1
V gene: TRBV29-1
D gene: NA
CDR3 DNA: TGCAGCGGGACAAGAGGTGAGCAGTTCTTC
CDR3 protein: CSGTRGEQFF

CDR3 length: 16
clone size: NA
J gene: TRBJ2-1
V gene: TRBV10-1
D gene: TRBD2
CDR3 DNA: TGCGCCAGCAGTGAGTACCGTACTAGCGGTCCCAATGAGCAGTTCTTC
CDR3 protein: CASSEYRTSGPNEQFF

CDR3 length: 13
clone size: NA
J gene: TRBJ1-4
V gene: TRBV19
D gene: NA
CDR3 DNA: TGTGCCAGTAGTCTCCAGGGCGGTGAAAAACTGTTTTTT
CDR3 protein: CASSLQGGEKLFF

CDR3 length: 14
clone size: NA
J gene: TRBJ1-1
V gene: TRBV6-1
D gene: TRBD1
CDR3 DNA: TGTGCCAGCAGCGACAGGGTCCTCCTTAGTGAAGCTTTCTTT
CDR3 protein: CASSDRVLLSEAFF

CDR3 length: 14
clone size: NA
J gene: TRBJ2-7
V gene: TRBV11-3
D gene: NA
CDR3 DNA: TGTGCCAGCAGCTTAACTATGGCTGGCTACGAGCAGTACTTC
CDR3 protein: CASSLTMAGYEQYF

CDR3 length: 15
clone size: NA
J gene: TRBJ1-2
V gene: TRBV4-3
D gene: NA
CDR3 DNA: TGCGCCAGCAGCCAAGACGGTCCGCTCTCCTATGGCTACACCTTC
CDR3 protein: CASSQDGPLSYGYTF

CDR3 length: 14
clone size: NA
J gene: TRBJ2-3
V gene: TRBV27
D gene: NA
CDR3 DNA: TGTGCCAGCAGTTTTAGGCAGGGCACAGATACGCAGTATTTT
CDR3 protein: CASSFRQGTDTQYF

CDR3 length: 16
clone size: NA
J gene: TRBJ2-1
V gene: TRBV6-4
D gene: NA
CDR3 DNA: TGTGCCAGCAGTGACTCTCCGCGGGGCTCCTACAATGAGCAGTTCTTC
CDR3 protein: CASSDSPRGSYNEQFF

CDR3 length: 16
clone size: NA
J gene: TRBJ2-5
V gene: TRBV11-3
D gene: TRBD2
CDR3 DNA: TGTGCCAGCAGCTTAAGGGTAGCGGGAGCTGATGAGACCCAGTACTTC
CDR3 protein: CASSLRVAGADETQYF

CDR3 length: 15
clone size: NA
J gene: TRBJ2-7
V gene: TRBV30
D gene: TRBD1
CDR3 DNA: TGTGCCTGGAGTGCCCCGGGACAGGGGCACTACGAGCAGTACTTC
CDR3 protein: CAWSAPGQGHYEQYF

CDR3 length: 12
clone size: NA
J gene: TRBJ2-5
V gene: TRBV10-3
D gene: NA
CDR3 DNA: TGTGCCATCAGTGAGTCGAGGGAGACCCAGTACTTC
CDR3 protein: CAISESRETQYF

CDR3 length: 16
clone size: NA
J gene: TRBJ1-2
V gene: TRBV27
D gene: NA
CDR3 DNA: TGTGCCAGCAGTTTATGGGGGGAGGGGCAGGAGTCAGGCTACACCTTC
CDR3 protein: CASSLWGEGQESGYTF

CDR3 length: 15
clone size: NA
J gene: TRBJ1-4
V gene: TRBV30
D gene: NA
CDR3 DNA: TGTGCCTGGAGCTTGGGGGAGGCAACTAATGAAAAACTGTTTTTT
CDR3 protein: CAWSLGEATNEKLFF

CDR3 length: 16
clone size: NA
J gene: TRBJ2-1
V gene: TRBV6-5
D gene: TRBD2
CDR3 DNA: TGTGCCAGCAGTTACCAACGGGAGGGCCGAGATAATGAGCAGTTCTTC
CDR3 protein: CASSYQREGRDNEQFF

CDR3 length: 14
clone size: NA
J gene: TRBJ1-1
V gene: TRBV10-3
D gene: NA
CDR3 DNA: TGTGCCATCAGTAATCAGGGCGTGAACACTGAAGCTTTCTTT
CDR3 protein: CAISNQGVNTEAFF

CDR3 length: 13
clone size: NA
J gene: TRBJ2-7
V gene: TRBV19
D gene: TRBD2
CDR3 DNA: TGTGCCAGTAGTCTCCCCGGGGAGGGGGAGCAGTACTTC
CDR3 protein: CASSLPGEGEQYF

CDR3 length: 13
clone size: NA
J gene: TRBJ2-7
V gene: TRBV2
D gene: TRBD1
CDR3 DNA: TGTGCCAGTAGACAGGGACATAGCGACGAGCAGTACTTC
CDR3 protein: CASRQGHSDEQYF

CDR3 length: 15
clone size: NA
J gene: TRBJ1-5
V gene: TRBV27
D gene: TRBD1
CDR3 DNA: TGTGCCAGCAGTCCAGACAGGGCCTCGGGGCAGCCCCAGCATTTT
CDR3 protein: CASSPDRASGQPQHF

CDR3 length: 15
clone size: NA
J gene: TRBJ1-5
V gene: TRBV28
D gene: NA
CDR3 DNA: TGTGCCAGTTCAGGGTCCCAAGTATACAATCAGCCCCAGCATTTT
CDR3 protein: CASSGSQVYNQPQHF

CDR3 length: 12
clone size: NA
J gene: TRBJ2-7
V gene: TRBV6-5
D gene: TRBD1
CDR3 DNA: TGTGCCAGCCGGGACAGAACCTACGAGCAGTACTTC
CDR3 protein: CASRDRTYEQYF

CDR3 length: 15
clone size: NA
J gene: TRBJ1-1
V gene: TRBV19
D gene: NA
CDR3 DNA: TGTGCCAGTAGTACGTCGTCGGGGGTGAGCACTGAAGCTTTCTTT
CDR3 protein: CASSTSSGVSTEAFF

CDR3 length: 14
clone size: NA
J gene: TRBJ2-1
V gene: TRBV7-3
D gene: NA
CDR3 DNA: TGTGCCAGCAGCCCTACAGGGGCGGGGAATGAGCAGTTCTTC
CDR3 protein: CASSPTGAGNEQFF